One sample yielded the 12 T cell receptor beta chains listed below, sequenced in a study of shared clonotypes between healthy human individuals. Profiling relied on immunoSEQ multiplex PCR, and the TCRdb table lists in-frame clones only, not all of them. The table lists 2 million to 3 million clones, more than 85% of them singletons. The material sequenced was naive CD4+ T cells from PBMCs. Subset specified: CD45RA+ positively selected. The receptors stem from a man aged 18 to 30 in good health. Some clones in this sample may be carry-over from other donors' samples.

The CDR3: CASSLISGSGSRSREQFF. As DNA, the CDR3 is TGTGCCAGCAGTTTAATTTCTGGTAGCGGGAGTCGTTCAAGGGAGCAGTTCTTC. The chain has TRBV28 and TRBJ2-1; TRBD2 agrees at 9 bases. The junction had 18 bases not matched to a gene; V was cut back by 2 bases and J by 10 bases. This CDR3 has 18 amino acids. Per the germline V gene, CDR1 is MDHEN and CDR2 is SYDVKM.

V gene TRBV18 combines with J gene TRBJ1-1, with 8 bases fitting TRBD1. Germline V gives CDR1 KGHSH, CDR2 LQKENI. This CDR3 has 15 amino acids. V lost 3 bases and J lost 1; bases outside the gene matches: 4. The DNA for the CDR3 is TGTGCCAGCTCACCGGACAGGGCAAGGAACACTGAAGCTTTCTTT. Translating it yields CASSPDRARNTEAFF.

The chain is built from TRBV6-1 and TRBJ2-4; a possible D gene is TRBD2 (5 bases). V lost 0 bases, J lost 3 bases, and 12 bases lay in between. The V gene's germline CDR1 is MNHNS and CDR2 SASEGT. The CDR3 spans 16 residues. CDR3 protein: CASSEAGSRGKNIQYF. The CDR3 bases are TGTGCCAGCAGTGAAGCGGGCAGTCGGGGCAAAAACATTCAGTACTTC.

This clone was detected once. The chain has TRBV4-3 and TRBJ2-2; no clear D. Trimming removed 0 bases at V and 1 base at J, with 6 bases between. Germline V lookup: CDR1 LGHNA, CDR2 YSLEER. This CDR3 has 15 residues. The chain's CDR3 is CASSQDRQNTGELFF. Here the CDR3 DNA reads TGCGCCAGCAGCCAAGATCGCCAGAACACCGGGGAGCTGTTTTTT.

On this clone: The sample carries other DNA sequences with the same CDR3. The chain links TRBV6-6 to TRBJ2-7; 7 bases line up with TRBD2. This CDR3 is 14 amino acids long. V trimming: 6 bases; J trimming: 0 bases; junction bases outside the gene matches: 5. The germline CDR1 and CDR2 sequences are MNHNY and SVGAGI (reference sequence). The CDR3 DNA is TGTGCCAGCAGCACCGGGGGGAGCTCCTACGAGCAGTACTTC. Translation gives CASSTGGSSYEQYF.

V usage is TRBV27 and J usage is TRBJ2-4, with a tentative D call TRBD2 (6 bases). This CDR3 is 14 amino acids long. Germline V gene data show CDR1 as MNHEY and CDR2 as SMNVEV (reference sequence). V lost 3 bases, J lost 2 bases, and 8 bases lay in between. DNA of the CDR3: TGTGCCAGCAGTTTGGAGGGGTCCAAAAACATTCAGTACTTC. It encodes CASSLEGSKNIQYF.

The J gene is TRBJ2-1, the V gene TRBV29-1; D is unclear. The CDR3 covers 14 residues. Trimming shortened V by 6 bases and J by 3 bases, and 15 bases separated the two germline ends. Germline V lookup: CDR1 SQVTM, CDR2 ANQGSEA. The CDR3 region is CSVRRERLYNEQFF. DNA of the CDR3: TGCAGCGTCCGAAGAGAGCGACTCTACAATGAGCAGTTCTTC.

In nucleotides, the CDR3 is TGTGCCAGCAGTGGTTTGACGGAGGCTGAAAAACTGTTTTTT. This encodes CASSGLTEAEKLFF. The rearrangement links TRBV2 to TRBJ1-4; no definite D call. CDR1 is SNHLY and CDR2 is FYNNEI in the germline V gene. The ends were cut back, 4 bases at V and 7 bases at J, with 13 bases in the middle. This CDR3 is built from 14 residues.

The chain uses TRBV13 and TRBJ1-2; D perhaps matches TRBD1 (5 bases). The CDR3 extends over 18 amino acids. Trimming left V 3 bases short and J 8 bases short, with 28 bases between. Germline CDR1 and CDR2: PRHDT and FYEKMQ (reference sequence). In DNA, the CDR3 is TGTGCCAGCAGCTTGGGACCGGGACCCAGGAGGCACTTTCGAGGCTACACCTTC. Protein sequence: CASSLGPGPRRHFRGYTF.

The rearrangement uses TRBV28 and TRBJ2-7; unclear D gene. The germline CDR1 and CDR2 sequences are MDHEN and SYDVKM. The CDR3 has 14 residues. V was pared by 6 bases and J by 6 bases, with 18 bases between. CDR3 loop: CASRPTVGFGEQYF. CDR3 DNA sequence: TGTGCCAGCAGGCCTACCGTGGGTTTCGGCGAGCAGTACTTC.

This chain uses TRBV25-1 with TRBJ2-7, with 7 bases that match TRBD2. CDR1 and CDR2 (germline): MGHDK, SYGVNS. This CDR3 is built from 16 residues. The ends lost 6 bases at V and 0 bases at J; junction bases unmatched: 11. The CDR3 is CASSRPRASGSYEQYF. The CDR3 DNA sequence: TGTGCCAGCAGCCGCCCCCGGGCTAGCGGCTCCTACGAGCAGTACTTC.

The chain is built from TRBV28 and TRBJ1-1; the match to TRBD1 covers 8 bases. The CDR3 totals 12 residues. V trimming: 4 bases; J trimming: 10 bases; junction bases outside the gene matches: 5. The germline V gene encodes CDR1 MDHEN and CDR2 SYDVKM. This chain's CDR3 is CASSSLTGVAFF. The CDR3 region has the DNA TGTGCCAGCAGTTCCTTGACAGGGGTAGCTTTCTTT.